The 30 T cell receptor beta chains in this list originate from one sample, sequenced in a study of spatial heterogeneity in lung cancer. Time point noted: blood at routine non-recurrence follow-up after resection. Sequencing was performed on whole RNA extracted from tumor and nontumor lung tissue, or from frozen PBMC, and the material was left unsorted. Each CDR3 protein gets one entry after TCRdb re-called the 5' RACE reads with MiXCR. The sample records under 30,000 distinct CDR3 sequences, about 5.6% being singletons. The sequencing here drew on PBMCs, taken at follow-up. The receptors derive from a male donor with early-stage non-small cell lung cancer.

This clonotype was counted many times. J is TRBJ2-1 and V is TRBV5-1; tentatively, D is TRBD1 (5 bases). Trimming removed 1 base from V and 5 bases from J, with 13 bases in between. CDR3 length equals 15 residues. Germline CDR1 reads SGHRS; CDR2 reads YFSETQ. In DNA form, the CDR3 reads TGCGCCAGCAGCTTGCGACAGTACCAAAACAATGAGCAGTTCTTC. Translated: CASSLRQYQNNEQFF.

In its sample, this clonotype was seen a few times. V is TRBV12-3 or TRBV12-4 and J is TRBJ1-5; a possible D gene is TRBD1 (5 bases). Trimming removed 6 bases from V and 4 bases from J, with 10 bases in between. The CDR3 is 13 residues long. Here the CDR3 reads CASRRGGNQPQHF. DNA of the CDR3: TGTGCCAGCAGAAGGGGAGGTAATCAGCCCCAGCATTTT.

Comment on this clonotype: A much more abundant neighbour one base away suggests this may be a read error. J is TRBJ2-5 and V is TRBV4-2, with a tentative D call TRBD1 (6 bases). Germline V gene data show CDR1 as LGHNA and CDR2 as YNFKEQ. This CDR3 is built from 15 residues. V dropped 0 bases and J dropped 6 bases, with 14 bases sitting between them. CDR3 DNA: TGTGCCAGCAGCCAAGATTTGCAGGGGCAAAAGACCCAGTACTTC. This translates into CASSQDLQGQKTQYF.

This clonotype occurred many times. This chain connects TRBV7-9 to TRBJ2-3, with unresolved D. CDR1 is SEHNR and CDR2 is FQNEAQ in the germline V gene (reference sequence). Between the trimmed V and J ends, which lost 5 bases and 3 bases, there was a span of 15 bases. The CDR3 is 15 amino acids. CDR3 DNA sequence: TGTGCCAGCAGCCCCGAGAGAGTTCTAACAGATACGCAGTATTTT. Encoded protein: CASSPERVLTDTQYF.

At least ten counts were recorded for this clonotype. The J gene is TRBJ2-3, the V gene TRBV6-4; maybe TRBD2 (6 bases). The CDR3 contains 14 residues. Between the trimmed V and J ends, which lost 5 bases and 3 bases, there was a span of 12 bases. Germline-derived CDR1 and CDR2 are MRHNA and SNTAGT. The DNA for the CDR3 is TGTGCCAGCAGTTCGGGGGAGGCAACAGATACGCAGTATTTT. Amino acid sequence: CASSSGEATDTQYF.

Notes on this clonotype: This may be a read error: a much more frequent sequence differs by one nucleotide. Here the CDR3 reads CVTSPSVEGANVLTF. CDR3 bases: TGTGTCACCAGCCCCTCTGTAGAAGGGGCCAACGTCCTGACTTTC. The chain carries TRBV15 and TRBJ2-6; D remains ambiguous. The germline V gene has CDR1 LNHNV and CDR2 YYDKDF (reference sequence). The CDR3 runs to 15 residues. Based on the CDR3 plus reference TRBV15 and TRBJ2-6, the full variable domain is DAMVIQNPRYQVTQFGKPVTLSCSQTLNHNVMYWYQQKSSQAPKLLFHYYDKDFNNEADTPDNFQSRRPNTSFCFLDIRSPGLGDTAMYLCVTSPSVEGANVLTFGAGSRLTVL.

In this sample, this clonotype turned up many times. The V call is TRBV20-1, the J call TRBJ2-7, with a tentative D call TRBD2 (5 bases). Trimming took 3 bases from V and 2 from J, leaving 8 bases between them. CDR1 and CDR2 from the germline V gene are DFQATT and SNEGSKA (reference sequence). CDR3 size: 12 residues. In DNA form, the CDR3 reads TGCAGTGCTAGTACCGGGACCTACGAGCAGTACTTC. Amino acid sequence: CSASTGTYEQYF.

This clonotype was seen at least ten times. The J gene is TRBJ2-3, the V gene TRBV11-3; 7 nucleotides match TRBD2. The J segment lost 5 bases and the V segment lost 5 bases, leaving 10 bases of the junction unmatched. Looked up from germline, CDR1 is SGHNT and CDR2 is YENEEA. This CDR3 has 15 residues. CDR3 bases: TGTGCCAGCAGCCCGATCGGGACTACCCAAGATACGCAGTATTTT. Residues: CASSPIGTTQDTQYF.

This clonotype was seen ten or more times. The CDR3 spells CASLQTGSTEQYV. CDR3 DNA sequence: TGTGCCAGCCTTCAAACAGGGTCAACCGAGCAGTACGTC. The V and J genes are TRBV6-2 or TRBV6-3 and TRBJ2-7, with D possibly TRBD1 on 6 matching bases. Trimming took off 8 bases at V and 6 bases at J, with 17 bases between the two ends. The CDR3 runs 13 residues. Germline-derived CDR1 and CDR2 are MNHEY and SVGEGT.

In its sample, this clonotype was seen many times. The V and J genes are TRBV6-2 or TRBV6-3 and TRBJ2-1, with 9 bases lining up with TRBD2. The ends lost 2 bases at V and 5 bases at J; junction bases unmatched: 7. CDR1 MNHEY and CDR2 SVGEGT come from the germline V gene. The CDR3 length is 16 residues. The CDR3 loop reads CASSYNMASGNNEQFF. CDR3 sequence (DNA): TGTGCCAGCAGTTACAATATGGCTAGCGGGAACAATGAGCAGTTCTTC.

This clonotype was seen repeatedly, ten times or more. J is TRBJ2-7 and V is TRBV21-1; TRBD2 is the table's D call and was not checked against the DNA. TRBV21-1 is a recognized pseudogene. This CDR3 is 15 amino acids long. The CDR3 DNA is TGTGCCAGCAGCCCCCGGGTCTTCAGCTCCTACGAGCAGTACGTC. Its protein is CASSPRVFSSYEQYV.

This clonotype has a count of ten or more. The junction shows a germline mismatch at one end, possibly a read error. The chain carries TRBV7-7 and TRBJ2-1; D call uncertain. The germline V gene has CDR1 SSHAT and CDR2 FNYEAQ (reference sequence). This CDR3 comprises 13 residues. Written as DNA, the CDR3 is TGTGCTAGCAGCTTCATAGGAGTCAATGAGCAGTTCTTC. Its translation: CASSFIGVNEQFF. Complete variable domain (other parts from reference TRBV7-7 and TRBJ2-1): GAGVSQSPRYKVTKRGQDVTLRCDPISSHATLYWYQQALGQGPEFLTYFNYEAQPDKSGLPSDRFSAERPEGSISTLTIQRTEQRDSAMYRCASSFIGVNEQFFGPGTRLTVL.

This clonotype showed up many times. The chain combines TRBV7-6 with TRBJ1-1, with 11 nucleotides matching TRBD1. The J segment lost 3 bases and the V segment lost 0 bases, leaving 6 bases of the junction unmatched. Per the germline V gene, CDR1 is SGHVS and CDR2 is FNYEAQ. This CDR3 region has 17 residues. The CDR3 loop reads CASSLARTGGKYTEAFF. CDR3 DNA: TGTGCCAGCAGCTTAGCCCGGACAGGGGGCAAGTACACTGAAGCTTTCTTT.

This clonotype was observed at least ten times. The J gene is TRBJ2-3, the V gene TRBV12-3 or TRBV12-4; D may be TRBD2 (6 bases). CDR3 length: 17 residues. V dropped 2 bases and J dropped 0 bases, with 15 bases sitting between them. The CDR3 region has the DNA TGTGCCAGCAGTTTAAAGTCGGGGCGGGAAAGCACAGATACGCAGTATTTT. It encodes CASSLKSGRESTDTQYF.

Many counts were recorded for this clonotype. The gene calls are TRBV7-2 and TRBJ2-1; 10 bases map to TRBD1. V lost 3 bases, J lost 6 bases, and 5 bases stayed unmatched. From germline, CDR1 is SGHTA and CDR2 FQGNSA. The CDR3 length is 15 residues. In DNA form, the CDR3 reads TGTGCCAGCAGCTTCCGGGACAGGGGCCTCAATGAGCAGTTCTTC. Protein: CASSFRDRGLNEQFF.

This clonotype was seen many times. The CDR3 DNA reads TGTGCCAGCAGTCGAGGAAGTAGGGTGCTCACTGAAGCTTTCTTT. Encoded protein: CASSRGSRVLTEAFF. The chain is built from TRBV6-2 or TRBV6-3 and TRBJ1-1; no firm D call. The CDR3 totals 15 residues. Germline V lookup: CDR1 MNHEY, CDR2 SVGEGT. V lost 5 bases and J lost 4, with 17 bases in between.

This clonotype showed up many times. This chain connects TRBV2 to TRBJ1-4; 8 bases map to TRBD1. Looked up from germline, CDR1 is SNHLY and CDR2 is FYNNEI. V lost 11 bases to trimming and J lost 0 bases; unmatched junction nucleotides: 5. The CDR3 loop spans 14 amino acids. This CDR3 is CAGTGLATNEKLFF. CDR3 coding DNA: TGTGCCGGGACAGGCCTTGCAACTAATGAAAAACTGTTTTTT.

A few counts support this clonotype. The chain couples TRBV7-3 to TRBJ2-2, with D possibly TRBD1 on 7 matching bases. Per germline, CDR1 SGHTA and CDR2 FQGTGA. V was shortened by 7 bases and J by 4 bases, with 16 bases between the two germline ends. The CDR3 contains 15 residues. The CDR3 sequence is CASTSPQGGTGELFF. CDR3 coding DNA: TGTGCCAGCACCTCCCCCCAGGGGGGCACCGGGGAGCTGTTTTTT.

In this sample, this clonotype turned up many times. This chain links TRBV7-9 with TRBJ1-2; TRBD1 might be the D (5 bases). Germline V CDR1 and CDR2: SEHNR, FQNEAQ (reference sequence). This CDR3 region has 17 residues. With 4 bases removed from V and 3 bases from J, the gap between germline ends came to 21 bases. The CDR3 here is CASSSAPQDIGDYGYTF. In DNA, the CDR3 is TGTGCCAGCAGCTCCGCCCCACAGGATATCGGGGACTATGGCTACACCTTC.

The V and J genes are TRBV19 and TRBJ2-7; D is undetermined. The CDR3 totals 15 residues. The germline gives CDR1 LNHDA, CDR2 SQIVND (reference sequence). The V and J ends lost 1 base and 2 bases respectively, with 12 bases between them. CDR3 protein: CASSIAGSSPYEQYF. In nucleotides, the CDR3 is TGTGCCAGTAGTATAGCAGGTAGCAGCCCCTACGAGCAGTACTTC.

This clonotype was detected only a few times. The chain uses TRBV30 and TRBJ1-3; 7 bases align to TRBD1. The length of the CDR3 is 14 residues. Trimming cost V 3 bases and J 4 bases; bases outside gene matches: 6. Germline lookup yields CDR1 GTSNPN and CDR2 SVGIG (reference sequence). The CDR3 region has the DNA TGTGCCTGGAGCGCAGGGGGGGCAGGAAACACCATATATTTT. This translates into CAWSAGGAGNTIYF.

This chain links TRBV30 with TRBJ2-2, with TRBD1 identical over 9 bases. The trim removed 3 bases at V and 7 bases at J, leaving 9 bases unmatched. This CDR3 has 15 amino acids. The germline V gene encodes CDR1 GTSNPN and CDR2 SVGIG (reference sequence). The CDR3 spells CAWRGQGRVFGELFF. Here the CDR3 DNA reads TGTGCCTGGAGAGGACAGGGGCGGGTGTTCGGGGAGCTGTTTTTT.

Here the CDR3 DNA reads TGCAGTGCTGGAGCAGGGAGGTGGAATACGCAGTATTTT. Protein: CSAGAGRWNTQYF. This chain connects TRBV20-1 to TRBJ2-3; possibly TRBD2 for D (6 bases). This CDR3 has 13 residues. V was cut by 5 bases and J by 7 bases, with 16 bases left in between. In germline, CDR1 is DFQATT, CDR2 SNEGSKA (reference sequence).

This clonotype was recorded many times. A junction end diverges from the germline sequence, so it may reflect a read error. V and J are TRBV11-2 and TRBJ2-1, with 7 bases identical to TRBD1. From germline, CDR1 is SGHAT and CDR2 FQNNGV. This CDR3 is built from 12 residues. CDR3 bases: TGTGCCAGCAGCATAGATGACAGGGCTGAATTCTTC. Protein sequence: CASSIDDRAEFF.

The chain links TRBV2 to TRBJ2-2; D call uncertain. CDR1 and CDR2 (germline): SNHLY, FYNNEI. Trimming cost V 2 bases and J 4 bases, with 5 bases left between them. The CDR3 is 13 amino acids. The CDR3 loop reads CASSERGTGELFF. CDR3 nucleotides: TGTGCCAGCAGTGAACGTGGCACCGGGGAGCTGTTTTTT. The full variable domain, its missing parts supplied by reference TRBV2 and TRBJ2-2, is EPEVTQTPSHQVTQMGQEVILRCVPISNHLYFYWYRQILGQKVEFLVSFYNNEISEKSEIFDDQFSVERPDGSNFTLKIRSTKLEDSAMYFCASSERGTGELFFGEGSRLTVL.

This clonotype was picked up a small number of times. The CDR3, as DNA: TGCAGTGCCTTGGACAGGGACTATAATTCACCCCTCCACTTT. This gives the protein CSALDRDYNSPLHF. V and J are TRBV20-1 and TRBJ1-6, with 8 bases aligning to TRBD1. V lost 6 bases, J lost 3 bases, and 4 bases stayed unmatched. The CDR3 totals 14 residues. Germline CDR1 and CDR2: DFQATT and SNEGSKA (reference sequence).

This clonotype has ten or more counts. V gene TRBV27 combines with J gene TRBJ2-3; weak D call: TRBD2 (6 bases). The germline V and J ends were trimmed by 0 bases and 8 bases, with 12 bases remaining between them. The germline CDR1 and CDR2 sequences are MNHEY and SMNVEV (reference sequence). The CDR3 has 14 amino acids. The CDR3 region is CASSLSSGRGTQYF. CDR3 coding DNA: TGTGCCAGCAGTTTATCGTCGGGGCGGGGTACGCAGTATTTT.

This clonotype came up a few times. J is TRBJ2-5 and V is TRBV7-3, with unresolved D. The CDR3 runs to 14 residues. The V gene lost 5 bases and the J gene lost 2 bases, with 12 bases spanning the gap. Germline V gene sequence: CDR1 SGHTA, CDR2 FQGTGA. The CDR3 nucleotides are TGTGCCAGCAGCCGGGTGGCCCTGCAAGAGACCCAGTACTTC. The encoded protein is CASSRVALQETQYF. The entire variable domain, with the rest obtained from reference TRBV7-3 and TRBJ2-5, is as follows: GAGVSQTPSNKVTEKGKYVELRCDPISGHTALYWYRQSLGQGPEFLIYFQGTGAADDSGLPNDRFFAVRPEGSVSTLKIQRTERGDSAVYLCASSRVALQETQYFGPGTRLLVL.

This clonotype was counted ten times or more. The CDR3 sequence is CASRDTGGYGYTF. CDR3 in DNA: TGCGCCAGCCGAGATACAGGGGGCTATGGCTACACCTTC. The rearrangement uses TRBV10-2 and TRBJ1-2; 8 bases line up with TRBD1. Germline V lookup: CDR1 WSHSY, CDR2 SAAADI. This CDR3 contains 13 residues. Unmatched junction bases numbered 6, after V lost 8 bases and J lost 4 bases.

This clonotype was found many times. The DNA of the CDR3 is TGTGCCAGCAACCGACTAGCGGGGGGTATGGATGAGCAGTTCTTC. As protein: CASNRLAGGMDEQFF. The chain recombines TRBV7-2 with TRBJ2-1, with 13 bases matching TRBD2. Trimming removed 7 bases from V and 8 bases from J; junction bases left unmatched: 8. The germline gives CDR1 SGHTA, CDR2 FQGNSA. The CDR3 runs to 15 residues.